This T cell receptor beta chain was found in a study of shared clonotypes between healthy human individuals. Looking at the study overall: Participating donors consisted of a couple of women and a few men aged 18 to 49.

About this clone: Its matching antigen is unknown.

The data were produced by immunoSEQ multiplex PCR, yet TCRdb's version contains in-frame clones alone and is incomplete. The repertoire holds more than 1.2 million clones, with approximately 98.5% as singletons. The germline CDR1 and CDR2 sequences are MNHEY and SVGAGI. V gave up 7 bases and J gave up 7 bases; unmatched junction bases: 15. CDR3 length: 15 residues. General study findings and limits: Larger estimated richness was generally recorded for naive subsets relative to memory subsets. Exclusively blood specimens were collected; tissue repertoires likely differ.

The TCR comes from a young man in good health. The V and J genes are TRBV6-5 and TRBJ1-2; 7 nucleotides align to TRBD1. The sequenced sample was naive CD4+ T cells sorted from blood. Indicated subset: CD45RA+ positively selected. This CDR3 reads CASTNGGQRIVGYTF. CDR3 DNA: TGTGCCAGCACCAACGGGGGACAGAGAATTGTTGGCTACACCTTC.